These T cell receptor beta chains were read from a single sample in a study of PD-L1 blockade in urothelial cancer. Using immunoSEQ multiplex PCR, the repertoire was profiled, and TCRdb retains in-frame clones only, with some absent. The data hold around 70,000 clones, with 80% to 90% observed a single time. The sample here was PBMCs, taken around atezolizumab (anti-PD-L1) treatment. These receptor sequences come from a man in his sixties or seventies with urothelial cancer. The CDR3 runs from the conserved cysteine through the conserved F or W. D genes are given only for firm matches. Expanded clones are given a class, and other clones once, few, many or no size at all.

size: -; V: TRBV9; D: -; J: TRBJ2-5; DNA: TGTGCCAGCAGCGTAGGGAGGGGCATCCAAGAGACCCAGTACTTC; CDR3: CASSVGRGIQETQYF
size: -; V: TRBV10-3; D: -; J: TRBJ2-1; DNA: TGTGCCATCAGTGTCCTAGCTGACGAGCAGTTCTTC; CDR3: CAISVLADEQFF
size: -; V: TRBV15; D: -; J: TRBJ2-1; DNA: TGTGCCACCAGCAGAGCCCACAGGGCGCAGTTCTTC; CDR3: CATSRAHRAQFF
size: -; V: TRBV7-2; D: -; J: TRBJ2-5; DNA: TGTGCCAGTCAGCTAGGCGGGATGTACCAAGAGACCCAGTACTTC; CDR3: CASQLGGMYQETQYF
size: once; V: TRBV10-1; D: TRBD2; J: TRBJ2-5; DNA: TGCGCCAGCGGCCTGGGACTAGCGGGAGGGCCGGGTGAGCGGAAGACCCAGTACTTC; CDR3: CASGLGLAGGPGERKTQYF
size: -; V: TRBV9; D: -; J: TRBJ2-7; DNA: TGTGCCAGCAGCGTAGCTCTGGACAGCTCCTACGAGCAGTACTTC; CDR3: CASSVALDSSYEQYF
size: -; V: TRBV6-1; D: TRBD2; J: TRBJ2-3; DNA: TGTGCCAGCAGTGAAAAAGTGGGAGGGCTCACAGATACGCAGTATTTT; CDR3: CASSEKVGGLTDTQYF
size: once; V: TRBV2; D: TRBD1; J: TRBJ2-3; DNA: TGTGCCAGGGGGACAGACGGCACAGATACGCAGTATTTT; CDR3: CARGTDGTDTQYF
size: few; V: TRBV5-1; D: -; J: TRBJ2-1; DNA: TGCGCCAGCACCCGAGATAGCTCCTACAATGAGCAGTTCTTC; CDR3: CASTRDSSYNEQFF
size: once; V: TRBV7-3; D: TRBD2; J: TRBJ2-5; DNA: TGTGCCAGCAGCTTAGGGCTAGCGGGAGGGCAAGAGACCCAGTACTTC; CDR3: CASSLGLAGGQETQYF
size: -; V: TRBV28; D: TRBD1; J: TRBJ1-2; DNA: TGTGCCAGCAGTTTATCCTCGGGACAGGCTAACTATGGCTACACCTTC; CDR3: CASSLSSGQANYGYTF
size: -; V: TRBV5-1; D: TRBD1; J: TRBJ2-5; DNA: TGCGCCAGCAGCTTGTTACAGGGGGATGGTGGGACCCAGTACTTC; CDR3: CASSLLQGDGGTQYF
size: -; V: TRBV27; D: -; J: TRBJ2-2; DNA: TGTGCCAGCAGTTTATTGGAGGGCGGCGGGGAGCTGTTTTTT; CDR3: CASSLLEGGGELFF
size: -; V: TRBV28; D: -; J: TRBJ1-2; DNA: TGTGCCAGCACATATGACAGCAGACGGGGGAGCTACACCTTC; CDR3: CASTYDSRRGSYTF
size: -; V: TRBV9; D: TRBD2; J: TRBJ2-1; DNA: TGTGCCAGCAGCGAAGGACTAGCGGATTACAATGAGCAGTTCTTC; CDR3: CASSEGLADYNEQFF